Listed below are T cell receptor beta chains from one sample, sequenced in a study of T cells in Graves' hyperthyroidism and ophthalmopathy. TCRdb used MiXCR to reprocess the multiplex PCR reads, holding one entry per CDR3 protein. Among about 640,000 distinct CDR3 sequences listed, less than 25% were seen once. Sequenced material: blood. These receptors were collected from a man younger than 40 with Graves' ophthalmopathy. CDR3s include the opening cysteine and the closing phenylalanine or tryptophan. The D gene is left open where the match is weak. Size is omitted from some rows. Given values are once, few, many or a class for expanded clones.

CDR3 DNA	CDR3 protein	V gene	J gene	D gene	clone size
TGTGCCAGCAGCTCGCCTGGGACTAGCGGAAAAGAGACCCAGTACTTC	CASSSPGTSGKETQYF	TRBV5-6	TRBJ2-5	TRBD2	.
TGTGCCAGCAGTTACGGTTTGGCCCGGGGCACTGAAGCTTTCTTT	CASSYGLARGTEAFF	TRBV6-5	TRBJ1-1	.	few
TGTGCCAGTACGTACAGGCCCGCGAACACTGAAGCTTTCTTT	CASTYRPANTEAFF	TRBV19	TRBJ1-1	.	.
TGTGCCAGCTCACCTAGTGCGGGACTGGGCGAAAAACTGTTTTTT	CASSPSAGLGEKLFF	TRBV18	TRBJ1-4	.	many
TGCAGTGCGCCGCCGGGACTCCGCTTGGGGGCCCAGTACTTC	CSAPPGLRLGAQYF	TRBV20-1	TRBJ2-5	.	many
TGTGCCAGCAGCGTAAGCGGGGGAAACTACGAGCAGTACTTC	CASSVSGGNYEQYF	TRBV9	TRBJ2-7	TRBD2	.
TGCGCCAGCAGCCCGGACCCTAGCGCCTCCTACGAGCAGTACTTC	CASSPDPSASYEQYF	TRBV5-1	TRBJ2-7	.	many
TGTGCCAGCAGCCTAGGTCCACTAGGACCCCTCCACTTT	CASSLGPLGPLHF	TRBV3-1	TRBJ1-6	.	many
TGTGCCAGCAGCCCTACCGGTAACGTCCAAGAGACCCAGTACTTC	CASSPTGNVQETQYF	TRBV7-9	TRBJ2-5	.	.
TGCGCCAGCAGCCCCAAAGGACTGATTGAAGCTTTCTTT	CASSPKGLIEAFF	TRBV5-1	TRBJ1-1	.	many
TGTGCCAGCCAACACAGGACCGGTTTCAATGAGCAGTTCTTC	CASQHRTGFNEQFF	TRBV6-1	TRBJ2-1	.	.
TGCGCCAGTAGGAGGGCCGAAAATGAGCAGTTCTTC	CASRRAENEQFF	TRBV5-1	TRBJ2-1	.	few
TGTGCCAGCGGGAGGGTTGAAGCTTTCTTT	CASGRVEAFF	TRBV12-3/TRBV12-4	TRBJ1-1	.	many
TGTGCCACCAGCAGAGGAGGCCTAGCGGAACTCTACAATGAGCAGTTCTTC	CATSRGGLAELYNEQFF	TRBV15	TRBJ2-1	TRBD2	.
TGTGCCAGCAGCACTCCTTTGAACACTGAAGCTTTCTTT	CASSTPLNTEAFF	TRBV2	TRBJ1-1	.	few
TGTGCCAGCAGCCCGCGAGGGTCTAGCGGGACAAACGAGCAGTTCTTC	CASSPRGSSGTNEQFF	TRBV14	TRBJ2-1	TRBD2	many
TGTGCCAGCAGTTACACTAGCGGGAGCTGGGAGACCCAGTACTTC	CASSYTSGSWETQYF	TRBV6-2/TRBV6-3	TRBJ2-5	TRBD2	.
TGTGCCAGCAGCTCATGGGGGGACCACGAGCAGTACTTC	CASSSWGDHEQYF	TRBV7-9	TRBJ2-7	.	.